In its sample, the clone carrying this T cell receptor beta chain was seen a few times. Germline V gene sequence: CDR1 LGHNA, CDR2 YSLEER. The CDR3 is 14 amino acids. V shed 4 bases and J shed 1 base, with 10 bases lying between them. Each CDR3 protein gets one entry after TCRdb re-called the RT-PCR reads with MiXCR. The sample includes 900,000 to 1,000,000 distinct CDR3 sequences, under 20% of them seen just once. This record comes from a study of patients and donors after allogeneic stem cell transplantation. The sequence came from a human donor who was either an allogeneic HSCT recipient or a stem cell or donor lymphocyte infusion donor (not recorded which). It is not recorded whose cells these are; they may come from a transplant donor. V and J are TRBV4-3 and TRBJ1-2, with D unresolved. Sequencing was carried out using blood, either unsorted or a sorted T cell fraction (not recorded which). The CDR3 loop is CASSRGRFNYGYTF. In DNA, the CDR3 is TGCGCCAGCAGCCGCGGCAGATTTAACTATGGCTACACCTTC.